This entry is about one TCR beta chain. This entry belongs to a study of blood T cell repertoires in COVID-19. Per the germline V gene, CDR1 is MNHNS and CDR2 is SASEGT. This CDR3 has 15 residues. Germline trimming cut 2 bases from V and 4 bases from J; bases unmatched to any gene: 7. Clones were read by immunoSEQ multiplex PCR, and TCRdb kept only the in-frame ones, dropping some. The data show around 400,000 clones, more than 70% seen once. Sequenced material: peripheral blood. V gene TRBV6-1 combines with J gene TRBJ1-2, with 7 bases fitting TRBD1. This receptor was identified in a woman aged 60-70 years with COVID-19, enrolled during active disease. Here the CDR3 DNA reads TGTGCCAGCAGTGAATTCGGGGACAGCGTCTATGGCTACACCTTC. This gives the protein CASSEFGDSVYGYTF.